A selection of T cell receptor beta chains follows, all from one sample in a study of T cell repertoires in cytomegalovirus infection. TCRdb passed the reads through MiXCR, listing each CDR3 protein once. The table lists about 740,000 distinct CDR3 sequences, approximately 40% of them singletons. What was sequenced was PBMCs. These receptors originate from a human donor in good health (CMV status not recorded). Some clones in this sample may be carry-over from other donors' samples. The CDR3 runs from the conserved cysteine through the conserved F or W. A D gene is named only where the DNA matches it firmly. Clone size appears in some rows only: once, few, many, or a class for an expanded clone.

abundance	j_gene	v_gene	d_gene	CDR3aa	CDR3nt
once	TRBJ1-5	TRBV20-1	NA	CSANPPRGRDQPQHF	TGCAGTGCTAACCCCCCCAGGGGACGCGATCAGCCCCAGCATTTT
NA	TRBJ1-2	TRBV30	TRBD1	CAWTVAGQGSIYGYTF	TGTGCCTGGACGGTCGCGGGACAGGGGAGTATTTATGGCTACACCTTC
NA	TRBJ2-5	TRBV7-9	NA	CASSSIGASQETQYF	TGTGCCAGCAGCTCGATCGGAGCGAGCCAAGAGACCCAGTACTTC
NA	TRBJ1-1	TRBV2	NA	CASGKLSDTEAFF	TGTGCCAGCGGCAAGTTAAGCGACACTGAAGCTTTCTTT
NA	TRBJ1-2	TRBV27	TRBD1	CASSSTGEVGYTF	TGTGCCAGCAGTTCGACAGGGGAGGTTGGCTACACCTTC
NA	TRBJ2-2	TRBV20-1	NA	CSAILPDSTGIGVLFF	TGCAGTGCTATCTTACCGGACAGTACCGGAATCGGGGTGCTGTTTTTT
NA	TRBJ1-6	TRBV6-5	NA	CASSSGNFGSPLHF	TGTGCCAGCAGTTCGGGGAACTTTGGTTCACCCCTCCACTTT
NA	TRBJ1-1	TRBV20-1	NA	CSASEGGPVTEAFF	TGCAGTGCTAGTGAGGGGGGCCCCGTCACTGAAGCTTTCTTT
NA	TRBJ2-1	TRBV18	TRBD2	CASSDTLRGTYNEQFF	TGTGCCAGCTCAGACACCCTGCGGGGGACCTACAATGAGCAGTTCTTC
NA	TRBJ1-2	TRBV6-1	TRBD1	CASSEVAGGSGYTF	TGTGCCAGCAGTGAAGTAGCAGGGGGGAGTGGCTACACCTTC
few	TRBJ2-2	TRBV5-1	NA	CASSLSSGANTGELFF	TGCGCCAGCAGCTTGTCGTCAGGGGCGAACACCGGGGAGCTGTTTTTT
many	TRBJ1-1	TRBV7-2	NA	CASSLTGWGAEAFF	TGTGCCAGCAGCCTCACGGGGTGGGGGGCTGAAGCTTTCTTT
NA	TRBJ1-3	TRBV4-2	TRBD1	CASSQDAGTGVLAGNTIYF	TGTGCCAGCAGCCAAGATGCGGGGACAGGGGTCTTGGCGGGAAACACCATATATTTT
NA	TRBJ2-7	TRBV6-5	NA	CASSYKQDRYEQYF	TGTGCCAGCAGTTACAAACAGGATCGCTACGAGCAGTACTTC
once	TRBJ2-5	TRBV20-1	NA	CSARDSTRVTLETQYF	TGCAGTGCTAGAGATTCCACACGAGTTACTTTGGAGACCCAGTACTTC
few	TRBJ1-1	TRBV29-1	NA	CSSGRNTEAFF	TGCAGCTCAGGAAGGAACACTGAAGCTTTCTTT
NA	TRBJ1-5	TRBV28	TRBD1	CASTHEGAHGQPQHF	TGTGCCAGCACTCATGAGGGGGCGCACGGTCAGCCCCAGCATTTT
NA	TRBJ2-7	TRBV29-1	NA	CSVLGQTYEQYF	TGCAGCGTTTTAGGACAGACCTACGAGCAGTACTTC
many	TRBJ2-1	TRBV7-8	NA	CASSLQGARGVGYEQFF	TGTGCCAGCAGCCTACAGGGGGCGCGGGGGGTCGGGTATGAGCAGTTCTTC
NA	TRBJ2-7	TRBV10-3	NA	CAISPTDSTYEQYF	TGTGCCATCAGCCCGACAGATTCAACCTACGAGCAGTACTTC
few	TRBJ2-7	TRBV7-2	TRBD2	CASSLLPTTSGRAYEQYF	TGTGCCAGCAGCCTCCTCCCCACCACTAGCGGGAGGGCCTACGAGCAGTACTTC
many	TRBJ2-3	TRBV11-2	TRBD2	CASSLVAGGAEGTDTQYF	TGTGCCAGCAGCTTAGTAGCGGGAGGGGCCGAGGGCACAGATACGCAGTATTTT
few	TRBJ2-5	TRBV28	NA	CASSSLTGKVETQYF	TGTGCCAGCAGCTCCTTAACCGGGAAGGTAGAGACCCAGTACTTC
NA	TRBJ1-5	TRBV27	NA	CASSRDLPTGNEGQPQHF	TGTGCCAGCAGTCGCGACCTCCCTACAGGGAATGAGGGTCAGCCCCAGCATTTT
NA	TRBJ2-5	TRBV12-3/TRBV12-4	NA	CASTLGPETQYF	TGTGCCAGCACCCTCGGCCCGGAGACCCAGTACTTC
NA	TRBJ2-6	TRBV30	NA	CAWSGRGSGANVLTF	TGTGCCTGGAGTGGCCGAGGCTCTGGGGCCAACGTCCTGACTTTC